A selection of T cell receptor beta chains follows, all from one sample in a study of blood T cell repertoires in COVID-19. TCRdb keeps only in-frame clones here, not all; method: immunoSEQ multiplex PCR. The sample has approximately 240,000 clones; about 85% are singletons. The sequencing sample was made of peripheral blood. The source of these receptors is an elderly woman with active or convalescent COVID-19. CDR3s include the opening cysteine and the closing phenylalanine or tryptophan. Each record gives: J gene, D gene, V gene, clone size, CDR3 DNA, CDR3 protein. A D gene is named only where the DNA matches it firmly. Clone sizes are given selectively: once, few, many, or a class where the clone is expanded.

TRBJ2-3 TRBD2 TRBV7-2 NA TGTGCCAGCAGCTTAGATCGCGGGGCTAGCGGGAGGCGGGGAGATACGCAGTATTTT CASSLDRGASGRRGDTQYF
TRBJ1-2 TRBD1 TRBV23-1 NA TGCGCCAGCAGTCAATCGCCAAATACGGACAGGGGTAGGGGCTACACCTTC CASSQSPNTDRGRGYTF
TRBJ2-5 TRBD2 TRBV9 NA TGTGCCAGCAGCCCCACCAGGAGCGGGGGGGCCGGGGAGACCCAGTACTTC CASSPTRSGGAGETQYF
TRBJ2-2 TRBD1 TRBV5-1 NA TGCGCCAGCAGCATGCCCGGGACAGGGAACACCGGGGAGCTGTTTTTT CASSMPGTGNTGELFF
TRBJ2-6 TRBD1 TRBV7-2 NA TGTGCCAGCAGCGTCAGGGGGAGCTCTGGGGCCAACGTCCTGACTTTC CASSVRGSSGANVLTF
TRBJ2-1 NA TRBV5-1 NA TGCGCCAGCAGCTTGCGAGTGGGGCAGCTCAATGAGCAGTTCTTC CASSLRVGQLNEQFF
TRBJ2-2 NA TRBV28 NA TGTGCCAGCCGATTAAGGGGCAACACCGGGGAGCTGTTTTTT CASRLRGNTGELFF
TRBJ2-5 TRBD2 TRBV24-1 few TGTGCCACCAGTACTACTAGCGGGGGGGCCCCAGAGACCCAGTACTTC CATSTTSGGAPETQYF
TRBJ2-1 TRBD2 TRBV19 NA TGTGCCAGTAGTGCCTCGTTAGCGGGAGGGACGTACAATGAGCAGTTCTTC CASSASLAGGTYNEQFF
TRBJ2-3 NA TRBV5-6 NA TGTGCCAGCAGCTTGGGCTCCAAAGGGAGTACGCAGTATTTT CASSLGSKGSTQYF
TRBJ2-2 NA TRBV21-1 NA TGTGCCAGCAGCAAGTTCCCTTGGCTAGCGGGAGATTCCGGGGAGCTGTTTTTT CASSKFPWLAGDSGELFF
TRBJ2-6 TRBD1 TRBV10-3 NA TGTGCCATCGCCTTGGGACAGGGGATGGGGGCCAACGTCCTGACTTTC CAIALGQGMGANVLTF
TRBJ1-1 NA TRBV12-5 NA TGTGCTAGTGCCAAAGCGGGTTGGGGGAACACTGAAGCTTTCTTT CASAKAGWGNTEAFF
TRBJ2-5 TRBD2 TRBV7-2 once TGTGCCAGCAGCTTAGCACGGACTAGCGGGGGATATGAGACCCAGTACTTC CASSLARTSGGYETQYF
TRBJ2-3 NA TRBV11-3 once TGTGCCAGCAGCTTTAGCGGAAATACGCAGTATTTT CASSFSGNTQYF
TRBJ1-1 NA TRBV6-2/TRBV6-3 NA TGTGCCAGCAGTTACGGGCTTCTTGCAGGTGAGAACACTGAAGCTTTCTTT CASSYGLLAGENTEAFF
TRBJ1-2 TRBD1 TRBV29-1 once TGCAGCGTTGGGCCGACAGGGGGGTATGGAGGCTACACCTTC CSVGPTGGYGGYTF
TRBJ2-1 NA TRBV19 NA TGTGCCAGTACTCAGGAGGCAGCTCTGAGCTCCTACAATGAGCAGTTCTTC CASTQEAALSSYNEQFF
TRBJ1-2 NA TRBV7-9 NA TGTGCCAGCAGCTTAGCCCGGACATCCGGGGGCTACACCTTC CASSLARTSGGYTF
TRBJ2-5 TRBD2 TRBV2 NA TGTGCCAGCGGGGAGGGAAAAGAGACCCAGTACTTC CASGEGKETQYF
TRBJ2-1 TRBD2 TRBV9 NA TGTGCCAGCAGCGTAGCTAGCGGGCCTCACAATGAGCAGTTCTTC CASSVASGPHNEQFF
TRBJ2-7 TRBD1 TRBV18 NA TGTGCCAGCTCTAGAGGGGGACAGGGAAGCTACGAGCAGTACTTC CASSRGGQGSYEQYF
TRBJ2-5 TRBD2 TRBV3-1/TRBV3-2 many TGTGCCAGCAGCCAAGTCGGTTTAGCGGGGTTTCAAGAGACCCAGTACTTC CASSQVGLAGFQETQYF
TRBJ2-7 TRBD2 TRBV7-4 NA TGTGCCAGCAGCCTAGGCCGTGGTTTAGCGGGAGTAGGCGAGCAGTACTTC CASSLGRGLAGVGEQYF
TRBJ2-1 NA TRBV6-5 NA TGTGCCAGCACTCTTGGCAGCGGCATACACAATGAGCAGTTCTTC CASTLGSGIHNEQFF
TRBJ1-5 TRBD1 TRBV15 NA TGTGCCACCAGCAACTGGAGGGACAGGGTTAATCAGCCCCAGCATTTT CATSNWRDRVNQPQHF
TRBJ2-4 TRBD1 TRBV11-3 once TGTGCCAGCAGCTTAGATGGGACAGGGGCGGGAAACATTCAGTACTTC CASSLDGTGAGNIQYF
TRBJ2-4 TRBD2 TRBV5-1 NA TGCGCCAGCAGCTTAGGGACTAGCGCCGGACGCATAAACATTCAGTACTTC CASSLGTSAGRINIQYF
TRBJ1-2 TRBD1 TRBV7-9 NA TGTGCCAGCACCAAGTTGGACAGGGTGATTGTTTATGGCTACACCTTC CASTKLDRVIVYGYTF
TRBJ2-2 NA TRBV7-2 NA TGTGCCAGCAGCTTAACCCCCGCGGTCACCGGGGAGCTGTTTTTT CASSLTPAVTGELFF
TRBJ2-3 NA TRBV4-3 NA TGCGCCAGCAGCCAATCCGGGATAACCACAGATACGCAGTATTTT CASSQSGITTDTQYF
TRBJ2-3 NA TRBV11-2 NA TGTGCCAGCAGCCGGGACTTAACAGATACGCAGTATTTT CASSRDLTDTQYF
TRBJ1-5 NA TRBV28 NA TGTGCCAGCAGTTCTATGGGGGGTAGCAATCAGCCCCAGCATTTT CASSSMGGSNQPQHF
TRBJ2-1 NA TRBV7-9 NA TGTGCCAGCAGCTTACTAGCCCCGACCTACAATGAGCAGTTCTTC CASSLLAPTYNEQFF
TRBJ2-6 TRBD1 TRBV5-6 once TGTGCCAGCAGCGTGGACAGGGGGCTGGGTGGGGCCAACGTCCTGACTTTC CASSVDRGLGGANVLTF
TRBJ2-7 TRBD1 TRBV5-4 few TGTGCCAGCAGCCAAAGGGGACAGGGGCAACCCTACGAGCAGTACTTC CASSQRGQGQPYEQYF
TRBJ1-6 NA TRBV6-2/TRBV6-3 NA TGTGCCAGCAGTTACCCGACAGGAAACATCTCACCCCTCCACTTT CASSYPTGNISPLHF
TRBJ2-5 NA TRBV7-2 NA TGTGCCAGCAGCTTAATCGGGGGTCAAGAGACCCAGTACTTC CASSLIGGQETQYF
TRBJ2-3 NA TRBV18 NA TGTGCCAGCTCCTCTTTCGGGGGCACAGATACGCAGTATTTT CASSSFGGTDTQYF
TRBJ2-7 TRBD2 TRBV7-9 NA TGTGCCAGCAGCGAGAGGGAAGCGGGAACCTACGAGCAGTACTTC CASSEREAGTYEQYF
TRBJ1-6 NA TRBV6-1 NA TGTGCCAGCAGCTCAGGGGTAGGCGGATCACCCCTCCACTTT CASSSGVGGSPLHF
TRBJ2-7 NA TRBV12-2 NA TGTGCAAGTCGCTTAACCGGGACAGACTCCTACGAGCAGTACTTC CASRLTGTDSYEQYF
TRBJ1-6 NA TRBV7-9 few TGTGCCAGCAGCTTAGGCGGGGTACGGGGTAATTCACCCCTCCACTTT CASSLGGVRGNSPLHF
TRBJ2-3 NA TRBV7-8 NA TGTGCCAGCAGCTTAGGGGCCGATACGCAGTATTTT CASSLGADTQYF
TRBJ1-5 NA TRBV24-1 few TGTGCCACCAGTGATAACCTAGGAGAGAATCAGCCCCAGCATTTT CATSDNLGENQPQHF
TRBJ1-1 NA TRBV18 few TGTGCCAGCTCACCTGCTACAGGATCCGAAGCTTTCTTT CASSPATGSEAFF
TRBJ1-2 TRBD1 TRBV27 NA TGTGCCAGCCGGACAGGGCGCAACTATGGCTACACCTTC CASRTGRNYGYTF